One sample yielded the 3 T cell receptor beta chains listed below, sequenced in a study of T cells in Graves' hyperthyroidism and ophthalmopathy. The source material, RNA transcripts, was used to amplify TCR beta CDR3 regions. Using the HTBI primer set, a first-round RT-PCR was run on the TCR CDR3. TCRdb analysed the multiplex PCR reads with MiXCR anew, one entry per CDR3 protein. The sample yields approximately 510,000 distinct CDR3 sequences, approximately 49% seen once. The material sequenced was peripheral blood or thyroid tissue (not recorded which). Source of these receptors: an adult woman with Graves' disease, either hyperthyroidism or ophthalmopathy (not recorded which).

This clonotype has at least ten counts. This chain connects TRBV19 to TRBJ1-2, with D possibly being TRBD1 (5 bases). The CDR3 is 13 amino acids. Per the germline V gene, CDR1 is LNHDA and CDR2 is SQIVND (reference sequence). Trimming left V 1 base short and J 8 bases short, with 11 bases between. This chain's CDR3 is CASSIGQGVGYTF. The CDR3 coding sequence is TGTGCCAGTAGTATAGGGCAGGGAGTCGGCTACACCTTC.

Comment on this clonotype: This may come from a read error, since a much larger clone is one base off. The chain employs TRBV20-1 and TRBJ2-7, with 9 positions matching TRBD2. The CDR3 totals 13 residues. Germline loops: CDR1 DFQATT, CDR2 SNEGSKA (reference sequence). The J segment lost 7 bases and the V segment lost 4 bases, leaving 8 bases of the junction unmatched. The CDR3 DNA follows: TGCAGTGCTACCCTGCGGCTAGCGGGAGAGCAGTACTTC. Encoded protein: CSATLRLAGEQYF.

This clonotype was recorded at least ten times. CDR3 DNA sequence: TGTGCCAGCAGTGCACAGGGGATGGCCACTGAAGCTTTCTTT. Residues: CASSAQGMATEAFF. The V gene is TRBV6-2 or TRBV6-3, the J gene TRBJ1-1; 7 bases agree with TRBD1. The germline V gene encodes CDR1 MNHEY and CDR2 SVGEGT. V dropped 5 bases and J dropped 4; count of bases not matched to a gene: 7. There are 14 residues in the CDR3.